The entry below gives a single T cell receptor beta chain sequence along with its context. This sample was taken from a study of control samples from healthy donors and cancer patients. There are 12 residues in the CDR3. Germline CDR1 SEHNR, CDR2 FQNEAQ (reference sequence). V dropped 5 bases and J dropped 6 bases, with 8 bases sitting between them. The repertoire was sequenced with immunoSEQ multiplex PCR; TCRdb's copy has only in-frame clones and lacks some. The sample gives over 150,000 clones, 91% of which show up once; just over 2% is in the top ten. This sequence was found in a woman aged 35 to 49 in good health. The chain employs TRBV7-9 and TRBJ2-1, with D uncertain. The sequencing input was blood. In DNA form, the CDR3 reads TGTGCCAGCAGCGTGGGTTTCAATGAGCAGTTCTTC. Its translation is CASSVGFNEQFF.